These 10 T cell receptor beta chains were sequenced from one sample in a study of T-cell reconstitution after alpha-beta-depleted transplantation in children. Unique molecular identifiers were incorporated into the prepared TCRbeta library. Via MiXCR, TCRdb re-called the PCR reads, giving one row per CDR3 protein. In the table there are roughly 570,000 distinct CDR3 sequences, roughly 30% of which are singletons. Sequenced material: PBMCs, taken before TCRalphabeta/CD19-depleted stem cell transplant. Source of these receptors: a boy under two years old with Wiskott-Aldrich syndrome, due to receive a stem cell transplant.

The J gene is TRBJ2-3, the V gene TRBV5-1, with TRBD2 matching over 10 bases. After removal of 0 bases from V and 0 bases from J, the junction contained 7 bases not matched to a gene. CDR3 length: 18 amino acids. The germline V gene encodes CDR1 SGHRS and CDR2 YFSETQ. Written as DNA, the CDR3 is TGCGCCAGCAGCTTGGTCGCTAGCGGGAGAATCAGCACAGATACGCAGTATTTT. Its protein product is CASSLVASGRISTDTQYF.

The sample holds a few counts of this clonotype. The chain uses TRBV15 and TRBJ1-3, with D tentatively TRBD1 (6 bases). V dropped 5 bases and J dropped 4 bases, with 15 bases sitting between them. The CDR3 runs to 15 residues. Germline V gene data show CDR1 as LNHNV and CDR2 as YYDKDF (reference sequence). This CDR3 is CATSLLPGHGNTIYF. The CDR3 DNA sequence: TGTGCCACCAGCCTCTTACCGGGACACGGAAACACCATATATTTT.

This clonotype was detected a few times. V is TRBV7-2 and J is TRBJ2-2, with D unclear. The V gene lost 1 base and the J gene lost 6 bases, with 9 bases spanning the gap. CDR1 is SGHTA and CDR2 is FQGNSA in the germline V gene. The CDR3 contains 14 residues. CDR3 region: CASSLVVGSGELFF. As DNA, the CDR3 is TGTGCCAGCAGCTTAGTAGTAGGATCCGGGGAGCTGTTTTTT.

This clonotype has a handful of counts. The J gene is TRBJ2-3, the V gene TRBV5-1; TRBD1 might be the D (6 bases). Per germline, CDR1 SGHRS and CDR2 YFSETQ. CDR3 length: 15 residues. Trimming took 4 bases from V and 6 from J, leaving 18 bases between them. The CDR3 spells CASSIGTLVVDTQYF. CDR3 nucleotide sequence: TGCGCCAGCAGCATTGGGACACTGGTTGTTGATACGCAGTATTTT.

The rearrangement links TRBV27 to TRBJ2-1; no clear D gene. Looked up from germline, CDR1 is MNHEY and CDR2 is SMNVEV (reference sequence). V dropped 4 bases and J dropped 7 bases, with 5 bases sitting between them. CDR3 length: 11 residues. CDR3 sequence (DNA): TGTGCCAGCAGTTACCGAAATGAGCAGTTCTTC. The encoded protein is CASSYRNEQFF.

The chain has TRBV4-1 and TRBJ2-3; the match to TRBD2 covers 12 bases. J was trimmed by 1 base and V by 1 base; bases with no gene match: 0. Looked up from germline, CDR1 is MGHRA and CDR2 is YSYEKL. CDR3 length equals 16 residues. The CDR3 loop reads CASSQGTSGGTDTQYF. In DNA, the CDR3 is TGCGCCAGCAGCCAAGGGACTAGCGGGGGCACAGATACGCAGTATTTT.

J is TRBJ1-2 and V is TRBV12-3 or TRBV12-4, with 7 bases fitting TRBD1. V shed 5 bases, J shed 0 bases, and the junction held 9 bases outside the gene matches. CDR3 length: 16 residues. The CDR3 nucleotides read TGTGCCAGCAGTGAGGTCACAGGGGTTCCTAACTATGGCTACACCTTC. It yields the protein CASSEVTGVPNYGYTF.

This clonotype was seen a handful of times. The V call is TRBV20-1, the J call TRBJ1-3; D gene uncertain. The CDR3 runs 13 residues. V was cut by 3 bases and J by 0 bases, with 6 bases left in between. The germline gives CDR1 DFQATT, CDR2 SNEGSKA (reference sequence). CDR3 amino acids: CSARENSGNTIYF. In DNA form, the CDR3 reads TGCAGTGCTAGGGAGAACTCTGGAAACACCATATATTTT.

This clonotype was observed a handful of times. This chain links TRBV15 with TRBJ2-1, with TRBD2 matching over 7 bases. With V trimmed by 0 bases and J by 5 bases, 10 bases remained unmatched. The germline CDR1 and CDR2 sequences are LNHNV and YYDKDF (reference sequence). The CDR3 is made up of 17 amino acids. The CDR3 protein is CATSRETLLAENNEQFF. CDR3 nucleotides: TGTGCCACCAGCAGAGAAACTCTTCTAGCGGAGAACAATGAGCAGTTCTTC.

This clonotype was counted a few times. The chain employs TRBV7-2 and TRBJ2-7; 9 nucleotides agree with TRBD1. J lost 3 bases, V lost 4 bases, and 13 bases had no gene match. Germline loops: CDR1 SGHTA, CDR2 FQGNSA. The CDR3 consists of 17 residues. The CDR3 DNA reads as TGTGCCAGCAGCTCAGCGACCGGGACAGGGATAATCTACGAGCAGTACTTC. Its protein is CASSSATGTGIIYEQYF.